This TCR beta chain was identified during a study of shared clonotypes between healthy human individuals. Trimming took 4 bases from V and 10 from J, leaving 20 bases between them. This CDR3 has 14 residues. Germline values: CDR1 SQVTM, CDR2 ANQGSEA. Original processing notes: Because ImmunoSEQ provided only junction sequences with no quality scores, the filtering differed. TCRdb keeps only in-frame clones here, not all; method: immunoSEQ multiplex PCR. Clone size and V and J calls were adopted from that table, with D and trimming inferred from the DNA. The data contain about 380,000 clones, about 96% of them singletons. This clone was seen only once. Its specificity is not known. General study results and limits: As a rule, naive subsets had a larger estimated richness than memory subsets.

The V and J genes are TRBV29-1 and TRBJ2-1; possible D gene TRBD1, 6 bases. The TCR sequence derives from a man aged 25 to 40 in good health. The specimen sequenced was memory CD8+ T cells sorted from blood. Subset meaning: CD45RO+ cells pooled with CCR7-negative TemRA cells. CDR3 sequence (DNA): TGCAGCGTTGGCAGCTCCAGGGGTAGTAGGGAGCAGTTCTTC. Translated: CSVGSSRGSREQFF.